This T cell receptor (beta chain) was sequenced for a study of CD8 T cells in ankylosing spondylitis. The ends were cut back, 6 bases at V and 4 bases at J, with 16 bases in the middle. Germline lookup yields CDR1 DFQATT and CDR2 SNEGSKA (reference sequence). The length of the CDR3 is 15 residues. Quantitative 5'-RACE with molecular barcodes produced the TCR beta libraries. TCRdb processed the 5' RACE reads anew with MiXCR; each CDR3 protein has one entry. The sample yields under 250,000 distinct CDR3 sequences, 32% seen once. In regard to this clonotype: Antigen unknown.

Regarding the study as a whole: Reportedly, significant enrichment of disease-linked clones occurred in matched ankylosing spondylitis synovial fluid. In ankylosing spondylitis blood, a motif of about 8 highly homologous TCR beta variants appeared characteristic.

Specimen: blood, either unsorted or a sorted T cell fraction (not recorded which). The source is a male donor with ankylosing spondylitis or in good health (not recorded which). The V and J genes are TRBV20-1 and TRBJ2-6, with D perhaps matching TRBD1 or TRBD2 (5 bases each). CDR3 in DNA: TGCAGTGCCACACACGACAGCGGCGGGGCCAACGTCCTGACTTTC. It is translated as CSATHDSGGANVLTF.